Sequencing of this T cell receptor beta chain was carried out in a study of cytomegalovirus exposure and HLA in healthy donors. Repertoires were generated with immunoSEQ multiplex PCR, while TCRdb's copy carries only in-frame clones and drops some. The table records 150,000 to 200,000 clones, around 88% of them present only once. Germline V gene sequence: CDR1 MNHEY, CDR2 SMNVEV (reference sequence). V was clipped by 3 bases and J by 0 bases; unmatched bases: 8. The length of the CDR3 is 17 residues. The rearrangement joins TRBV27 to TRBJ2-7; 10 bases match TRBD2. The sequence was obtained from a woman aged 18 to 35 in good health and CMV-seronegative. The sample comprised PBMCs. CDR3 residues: CASSFSGSGRSSYEQYF. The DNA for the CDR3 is TGTGCCAGCAGTTTCTCCGGTAGCGGGAGGAGCTCCTACGAGCAGTACTTC.